The 11 T cell receptor beta chains below were found in one sample sequenced in a study of T cells in Graves' hyperthyroidism and ophthalmopathy. Amplification targeted TCR beta CDR3 regions from RNA transcripts. First-round RT-PCR with HTBI primers amplified the TCR CDR3 region. In TCRdb, the multiplex PCR reads were re-called with MiXCR into one record per CDR3 protein. The sample contains some 200,000 distinct CDR3 sequences, around 17% of which appear only once. The source material was blood. Every receptor here comes from a woman in her fifties or sixties with Graves' hyperthyroidism.

V and J are TRBV13 and TRBJ1-3; 12 bases align to TRBD1. Trimming cost V 3 bases and J 2 bases; bases outside gene matches: 8. Germline-derived CDR1 and CDR2 are PRHDT and FYEKMQ (reference sequence). CDR3 length: 18 residues. The DNA of the CDR3 is TGTGCCAGCAGCTTGGGACAGGGGGCGCGAGCCACTGGAAACACCATATATTTT. This translates into CASSLGQGARATGNTIYF.

The chain combines TRBV7-9 with TRBJ1-2; tentative D call: TRBD1 (5 bases). The germline gives CDR1 SEHNR, CDR2 FQNEAQ (reference sequence). With 1 base removed from V and 1 base from J, the gap between germline ends came to 16 bases. The CDR3 contains 17 residues. CDR3 sequence: CASSLGPTELFNYGYTF. In nucleotides, the CDR3 is TGTGCCAGCAGCTTAGGGCCGACAGAGCTCTTTAACTATGGCTACACCTTC.

In its sample, this clonotype was seen many times. This rearrangement joins TRBV20-1 to TRBJ2-7; maybe TRBD1 (5 bases). The CDR3 totals 13 residues. CDR1 and CDR2 from the germline V gene are DFQATT and SNEGSKA (reference sequence). V lost 1 base and J lost 1, with 8 bases in between. CDR3 in DNA: TGCAGTGCTAGAGGTACAGGATCCTACGAGCAGTACTTC. Translated, it gives CSARGTGSYEQYF.

This clonotype was counted a few times. V usage is TRBV5-1 and J usage is TRBJ1-3; D is unresolved. This CDR3 has 15 residues. V was pared by 0 bases and J by 0 bases, with 7 bases between. Germline V CDR1 and CDR2: SGHRS, YFSETQ. The CDR3 loop reads CASSLDANSGNTIYF. CDR3 sequence (DNA): TGCGCCAGCAGCTTGGACGCTAACTCTGGAAACACCATATATTTT.

This clonotype showed up many times. The V and J genes are TRBV11-2 and TRBJ2-4; D could derive from TRBD1 or TRBD2 (5 bases each). Germline V CDR1 and CDR2: SGHAT, FQNNGV. The CDR3 is made up of 14 amino acids. V lost 0 bases and J lost 11, with 14 bases in between. The CDR3 loop reads CASSLDLTGRVQYF. CDR3 coding DNA: TGTGCCAGCAGCTTAGATTTGACGGGGCGGGTTCAGTACTTC.

The chain links TRBV10-2 to TRBJ2-7; the match to TRBD2 covers 10 bases. Germline V gives CDR1 WSHSY, CDR2 SAAADI. CDR3 size: 16 residues. The V segment lost 11 bases and the J segment 0 bases; nucleotides outside the gene matches: 13. CDR3: CASTLGASGSSYEQYF. As DNA, the CDR3 is TGCGCCTCGACCCTGGGGGCTAGCGGGAGCTCCTACGAGCAGTACTTC.

Note on this clonotype: This sequence may be a read error, since a much larger clone differs from it by one base. Written as DNA, the CDR3 is TGTGCCAGCAGCCTAGGGACAGTGGGCCCCTACGAGCAGTTCTTC. It codes for CASSLGTVGPYEQFF. The chain links TRBV7-9 to TRBJ2-7, with 7 bases matching TRBD1. The assigned J gene may be wrong: the sequence end matches TRBJ2-1 better. The CDR3 extends over 15 amino acids. Germline CDR1 is SEHNR and CDR2 is FQNEAQ (reference sequence).

This clonotype was observed many times. The V call is TRBV27, the J call TRBJ2-7, with 8 bases aligning to TRBD2. The length of the CDR3 is 15 residues. CDR1 and CDR2 from the germline V gene are MNHEY and SMNVEV (reference sequence). V lost 2 bases, J lost 3 bases, and 6 bases stayed unmatched. CDR3 DNA sequence: TGTGCCAGCAGTTTAGGGAGCGGGAGAGACTACGAGCAGTACTTC. Encoded protein: CASSLGSGRDYEQYF.

The chain carries TRBV4-1 and TRBJ2-1, with D tentatively TRBD1 or TRBD2 (6 bases each). The germline CDR1 and CDR2 sequences are MGHRA and YSYEKL. V shed 4 bases and J shed 6 bases, with 13 bases lying between them. The CDR3 runs 14 residues. The CDR3 DNA reads TGCGCCAGCAGCCGGAGGGGGGAGAGCAATGAGCAGTTCTTC. Translation gives CASSRRGESNEQFF.

There are a few counts of this clonotype. The J gene is TRBJ2-1, the V gene TRBV7-9; D uncertain. The CDR3 is 14 amino acids. CDR1 and CDR2 from the germline V gene are SEHNR and FQNEAQ (reference sequence). Trimming left V 5 bases short and J 3 bases short, with 11 bases between. The chain's CDR3 is CASSPRTNYNEQFF. CDR3 DNA: TGTGCCAGCAGCCCCAGGACCAACTACAATGAGCAGTTCTTC.

J is TRBJ2-5 and V is TRBV25-1; the D is unclear. This CDR3 is 15 amino acids long. V was trimmed by 7 bases and J by 3 bases, leaving 18 bases between them. CDR1 MGHDK and CDR2 SYGVNS come from the germline V gene. CDR3 in DNA: TGTGCCAGCACTCCGCCTGTTCCAACCAAAGAGACCCAGTACTTC. The encoded protein is CASTPPVPTKETQYF.